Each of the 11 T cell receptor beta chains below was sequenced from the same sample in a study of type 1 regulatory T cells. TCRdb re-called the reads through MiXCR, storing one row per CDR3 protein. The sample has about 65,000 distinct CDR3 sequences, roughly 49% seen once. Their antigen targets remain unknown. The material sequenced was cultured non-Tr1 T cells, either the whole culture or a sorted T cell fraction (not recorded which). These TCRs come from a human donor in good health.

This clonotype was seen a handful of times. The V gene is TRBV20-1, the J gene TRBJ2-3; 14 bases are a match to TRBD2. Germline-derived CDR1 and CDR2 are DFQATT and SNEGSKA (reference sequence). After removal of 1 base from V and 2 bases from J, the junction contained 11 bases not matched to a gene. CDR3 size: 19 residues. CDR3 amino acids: CSARGMTSGGAPNTDTQYF. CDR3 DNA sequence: TGCAGTGCTAGAGGAATGACTAGCGGGGGGGCCCCTAACACAGATACGCAGTATTTT.

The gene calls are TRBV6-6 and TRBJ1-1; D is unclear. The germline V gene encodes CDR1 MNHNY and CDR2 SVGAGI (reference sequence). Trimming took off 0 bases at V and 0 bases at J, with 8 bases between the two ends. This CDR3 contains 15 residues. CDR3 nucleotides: TGTGCCAGCAGTTACTCGATCTCGGTGAACACTGAAGCTTTCTTT. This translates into CASSYSISVNTEAFF.

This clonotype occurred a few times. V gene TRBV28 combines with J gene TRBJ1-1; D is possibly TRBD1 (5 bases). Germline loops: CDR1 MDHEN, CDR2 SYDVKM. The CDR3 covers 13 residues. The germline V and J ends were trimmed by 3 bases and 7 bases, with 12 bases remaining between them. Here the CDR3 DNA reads TGTGCCAGCAGTTTCCCACAGGCGCGTGAAGCTTTCTTT. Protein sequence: CASSFPQAREAFF.

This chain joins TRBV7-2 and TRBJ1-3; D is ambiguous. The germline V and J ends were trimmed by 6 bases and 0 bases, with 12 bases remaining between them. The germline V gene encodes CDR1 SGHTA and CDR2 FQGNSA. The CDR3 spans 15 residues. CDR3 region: CASSREVSSGNTIYF. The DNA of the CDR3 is TGTGCCAGCAGTCGGGAGGTCTCCTCTGGAAACACCATATATTTT.

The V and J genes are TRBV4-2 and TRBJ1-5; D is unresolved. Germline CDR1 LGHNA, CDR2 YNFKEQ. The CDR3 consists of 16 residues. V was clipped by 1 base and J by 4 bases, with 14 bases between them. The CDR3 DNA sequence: TGTGCCAGCAGCCAAGGGGGAGAGGGCAGAAATCAGCCCCAGCATTTT. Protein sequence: CASSQGGEGRNQPQHF.

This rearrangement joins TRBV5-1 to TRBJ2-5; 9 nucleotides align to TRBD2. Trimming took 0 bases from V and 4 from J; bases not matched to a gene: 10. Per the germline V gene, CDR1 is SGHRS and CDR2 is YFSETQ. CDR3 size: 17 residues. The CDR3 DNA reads TGCGCCAGCAGCTTGGGTGCTAGCGGGGCTCCTGGAGAGACCCAGTACTTC. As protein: CASSLGASGAPGETQYF.

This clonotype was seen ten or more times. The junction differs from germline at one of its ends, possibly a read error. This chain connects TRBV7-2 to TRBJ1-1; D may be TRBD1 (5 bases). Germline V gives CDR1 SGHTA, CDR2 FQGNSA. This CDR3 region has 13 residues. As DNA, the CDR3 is TGTGCTAGCAGCTTAACAGGGAACACTGAAGCTTTCTTT. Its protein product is CASSLTGNTEAFF.

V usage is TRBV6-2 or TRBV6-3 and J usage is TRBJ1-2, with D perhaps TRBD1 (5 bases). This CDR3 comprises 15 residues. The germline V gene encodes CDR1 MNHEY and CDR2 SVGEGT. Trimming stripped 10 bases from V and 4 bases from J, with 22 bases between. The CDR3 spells CANVPGPRAVYGYTF. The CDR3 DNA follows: TGTGCCAACGTACCGGGACCTCGGGCCGTCTATGGCTACACCTTC.

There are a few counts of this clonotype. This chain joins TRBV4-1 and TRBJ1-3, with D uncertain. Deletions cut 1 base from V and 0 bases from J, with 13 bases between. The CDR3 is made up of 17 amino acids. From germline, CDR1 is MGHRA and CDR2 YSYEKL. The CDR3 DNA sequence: TGCGCCAGCAGCCAAGGGATAGGCCTACTCTCTGGAAACACCATATATTTT. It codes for CASSQGIGLLSGNTIYF.

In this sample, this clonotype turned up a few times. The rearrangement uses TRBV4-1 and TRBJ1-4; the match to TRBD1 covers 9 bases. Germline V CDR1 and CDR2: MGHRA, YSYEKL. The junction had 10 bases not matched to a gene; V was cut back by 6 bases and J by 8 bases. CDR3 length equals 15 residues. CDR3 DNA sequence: TGCGCCAGCAGAAAAACCCGGGACAGGGTGGAAAAACTGTTTTTT. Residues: CASRKTRDRVEKLFF.

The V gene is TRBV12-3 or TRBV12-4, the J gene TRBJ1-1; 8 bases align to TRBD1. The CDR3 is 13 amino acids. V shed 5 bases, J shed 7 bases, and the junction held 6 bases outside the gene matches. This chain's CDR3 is CASSPGTGSEAFF. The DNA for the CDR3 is TGTGCCAGCAGTCCCGGGACAGGTAGTGAAGCTTTCTTT.